Listed here are 31 T cell receptor beta chains from one sample, sequenced in a study of cytomegalovirus exposure and HLA in healthy donors. PCR was performed using 60 Vbeta and 13 Jbeta primers. Data came from immunoSEQ multiplex PCR; TCRdb stores just in-frame clones and leaves some out. The profile covers roughly 140,000 clones, with about three fifths appearing a single time and about 2.9% taken by the ten largest. The sample consisted of PBMCs. Receptors were obtained from a woman in her thirties in good health and CMV-seropositive.

This clone appeared a few times. The chain employs TRBV7-2 and TRBJ1-2; D may be TRBD1 (6 bases). The V and J ends lost 6 bases and 3 bases respectively, with 23 bases between them. Germline V gives CDR1 SGHTA, CDR2 FQGNSA. The CDR3 contains 17 residues. CDR3 region: CASRTQWGTPGDYGYTF. CDR3 sequence (DNA): TGTGCCAGCAGGACGCAGTGGGGGACCCCAGGGGACTATGGCTACACCTTC.

This clone appeared a single time. The rearrangement links TRBV5-6 to TRBJ2-7, with 8 bases fitting TRBD1. CDR3 length: 16 residues. Per germline, CDR1 SGHDT and CDR2 YYEEEE. Losses at the gene ends were 3 bases for V and 4 bases for J; bases not matched to a gene: 12. CDR3 residues: CASSSRRQGKSYEQYF. The DNA for the CDR3 is TGTGCCAGCAGCTCGCGGCGACAGGGGAAGTCATACGAGCAGTACTTC.

The V call is TRBV14, the J call TRBJ1-3; 9 bases are shared with TRBD1. Germline assignment: CDR1 SGHDN and CDR2 FVKESK. V trimming: 3 bases; J trimming: 4 bases; junction bases outside the gene matches: 7. This CDR3 contains 16 residues. In DNA form, the CDR3 reads TGTGCCAGCAGCCACCCGTGGACAGGGGCAGGAAACACCATATATTTT. Residues: CASSHPWTGAGNTIYF.

The gene calls are TRBV6-1 and TRBJ1-5, with 8 positions matching TRBD1. The CDR3 runs to 15 residues. The V gene's germline CDR1 is MNHNS and CDR2 SASEGT. Trimming removed 1 base from V and 11 bases from J; junction bases left unmatched: 10. The CDR3 protein is CASSEEEDRAQAQHF. In nucleotides, the CDR3 is TGTGCCAGCAGTGAAGAGGAGGACAGGGCCCAGGCCCAGCATTTT.

About this clone: The same CDR3 also results from other DNA sequences found in this sample. V gene TRBV7-6 combines with J gene TRBJ2-5; a weak D match, TRBD2 (6 bases). Between the trimmed V and J ends, which lost 1 base and 7 bases, there was a span of 22 bases. Germline V CDR1 and CDR2: SGHVS, FNYEAQ. CDR3 length: 17 residues. In nucleotides, the CDR3 is TGTGCCAGCAGCTTAGAGTCACTAGCAGCCGGTCCTGGGACCCAGTACTTC. Protein sequence: CASSLESLAAGPGTQYF.

This clone was counted between two and nine times. This chain uses TRBV18 with TRBJ1-2; 10 positions match TRBD1. Germline V gives CDR1 KGHSH, CDR2 LQKENI. This CDR3 is built from 15 residues. V lost 5 bases and J lost 5; bases outside the gene matches: 8. CDR3 residues: CASSENRQGAYGYTF. The CDR3 nucleotides read TGTGCCAGCTCAGAAAACCGACAGGGGGCATATGGCTACACCTTC.

This clone was detected a few times. This chain connects TRBV15 to TRBJ1-4; D may be TRBD1 (6 bases). CDR3 length: 16 residues. Trimming took 0 bases from V and 4 from J, leaving 12 bases between them. Per germline, CDR1 LNHNV and CDR2 YYDKDF (reference sequence). CDR3 bases: TGTGCCACCAGCAGAGACTTATCAGGGGTTAATGAAAAACTGTTTTTT. It yields the protein CATSRDLSGVNEKLFF.

This clone was picked up one time. Here the CDR3 reads CSVEGARDNQETQYF. CDR3 nucleotides: TGCAGCGTTGAAGGGGCCCGGGACAACCAAGAGACCCAGTACTTC. The chain links TRBV29-1 to TRBJ2-5; D possibly corresponds to TRBD1 (6 bases). Germline V gene lookup returns CDR1 SQVTM and CDR2 ANQGSEA. The CDR3 consists of 15 residues. Trimming stripped 1 base from V and 0 bases from J, with 12 bases between.

The chain carries TRBV11-3 and TRBJ2-5; D may be TRBD2 (6 bases). The end of the DNA aligns better with TRBJ2-7, so the J call may be wrong. This CDR3 spans 15 amino acids. Germline CDR1 and CDR2: SGHNT and YENEEA. The CDR3 nucleotides read TGTGCCAGCAGCTCCCTCGGCGGGATCGGCCACGAGCAGTACTTC. Translating it yields CASSSLGGIGHEQYF.

The chain couples TRBV4-1 to TRBJ1-2, with 8 bases aligning to TRBD1. This CDR3 has 15 amino acids. CDR1 is MGHRA, CDR2 YSYEKL, per germline. V was clipped by 8 bases and J by 7 bases; unmatched bases: 15. The CDR3, as DNA: TGCGCCAGCGGAAGAGGTCTCAGGGGGCCGGTTGGCTACACCTTC. Encoded protein: CASGRGLRGPVGYTF.

V and J are TRBV5-4 and TRBJ1-1; tentative D call: TRBD1 (6 bases). This CDR3 contains 13 residues. Deletions cut 4 bases from V and 1 base from J, with 8 bases between. Germline CDR1 and CDR2: SGHNT and YYREEE (reference sequence). CDR3 DNA sequence: TGTGCCAGCAGCCCGACAGGGAACACTGAAGCTTTCTTT. This translates into CASSPTGNTEAFF.

The chain carries TRBV6-4 and TRBJ1-5; D is possibly TRBD1 (5 bases). The CDR3 extends over 15 amino acids. Germline-derived CDR1 and CDR2 are MRHNA and SNTAGT. Trimming removed 9 bases at V and 0 bases at J, with 15 bases between. CDR3 amino acids: CARQDILYSNQPQHF. Written as DNA, the CDR3 is TGTGCCAGACAGGACATCCTCTATAGCAATCAGCCCCAGCATTTT.

This chain joins TRBV10-3 and TRBJ2-3; 13 bases fit TRBD2. This CDR3 region has 14 residues. The germline V gene has CDR1 ENHRY and CDR2 SYGVKD. V dropped 10 bases and J dropped 4; count of bases not matched to a gene: 5. The CDR3 DNA follows: TGTGCCAGCGCTACTAGCGGGGGGGCAGATACGCAGTATTTT. Its protein product is CASATSGGADTQYF.

CDR3 amino acids: CASSFSRNTGELFF. Here the CDR3 DNA reads TGTGCCAGCAGCTTTTCCAGGAACACCGGGGAGCTGTTTTTT. This sequence joins TRBV5-6 and TRBJ2-2; D is unclear. The V and J ends lost 2 bases and 1 base respectively, with 6 bases between them. The CDR3 sequence is 14 residues long. Germline assignment: CDR1 SGHDT and CDR2 YYEEEE.

This clone was detected a few times. This chain joins TRBV6-4 and TRBJ1-1; the match to TRBD1 covers 8 bases. The germline V gene has CDR1 MRHNA and CDR2 SNTAGT. V dropped 6 bases and J dropped 7; count of bases not matched to a gene: 13. CDR3 size: 15 residues. CDR3 amino acids: CASRIRGQERFEAFF. CDR3 nucleotide sequence: TGTGCCAGCAGGATCAGGGGACAGGAGAGATTTGAAGCTTTCTTT.

The chain is built from TRBV7-2 and TRBJ2-3; 9 bases are shared with TRBD2. Germline trimming cut 2 bases from V and 6 bases from J; bases unmatched to any gene: 12. Germline values: CDR1 SGHTA, CDR2 FQGNSA. CDR3 length: 17 amino acids. CDR3 DNA: TGTGCCAGCAGCTTACGGGGGGCTAGCGGGAAAGCCGATACGCAGTATTTT. Protein product: CASSLRGASGKADTQYF.

V and J are TRBV27 and TRBJ2-2; 9 bases agree with TRBD2. Trimming at V came to 5 bases and at J to 7 bases, leaving 11 bases not matched to a gene. Germline lookup yields CDR1 MNHEY and CDR2 SMNVEV (reference sequence). This CDR3 spans 16 amino acids. The CDR3 here is CASSLTIAGGIGELFF. The CDR3 nucleotides read TGTGCCAGCAGTCTCACCATTGCGGGAGGGATCGGGGAGCTGTTTTTT.

The genes are TRBV4-1 and TRBJ2-7; TRBD2 is a possible D gene (5 bases). CDR3 length: 13 residues. Germline V gene sequence: CDR1 MGHRA, CDR2 YSYEKL. Trimming stripped 2 bases from V and 3 bases from J, with 8 bases between. The CDR3 region has the DNA TGCGCCAGCAGCCAACTAGAGGGCTACGAGCAGTACTTC. Translating it yields CASSQLEGYEQYF.

This chain joins TRBV4-1 and TRBJ1-1; D unclear. This CDR3 contains 16 residues. Looked up from germline, CDR1 is MGHRA and CDR2 is YSYEKL. Trimming took off 3 bases at V and 4 bases at J, with 18 bases between the two ends. In nucleotides, the CDR3 is TGCGCCAGCAGCCAGCTGGTGGGGAGCGGGAGCACTGAAGCTTTCTTT. As protein: CASSQLVGSGSTEAFF.

J is TRBJ1-2 and V is TRBV30; D is unclear. Germline loops: CDR1 GTSNPN, CDR2 SVGIG (reference sequence). The CDR3 runs 16 residues. V was cut by 3 bases and J by 0 bases, with 17 bases left in between. Here the CDR3 reads CAWRVSETYPNYGYTF. For the CDR3, the DNA is TGTGCCTGGAGGGTCAGCGAAACCTACCCTAACTATGGCTACACCTTC.

The V gene is TRBV18, the J gene TRBJ1-1; 8 bases align to TRBD1. CDR1 and CDR2 from the germline V gene are KGHSH and LQKENI. The CDR3 covers 15 residues. Unmatched junction bases numbered 7, after V lost 2 bases and J lost 5 bases. CDR3 sequence reads: CASSPTRGPGTEAFF. The CDR3, as DNA: TGTGCCAGCTCACCAACCAGGGGGCCAGGGACTGAAGCTTTCTTT. Drawing the rest from reference TRBV18 and TRBJ1-1, the complete variable domain is NAGVMQNPRHLVRRRGQEARLRCSPMKGHSHVYWYRQLPEEGLKFMVYLQKENIIDESGMPKERFSAEFPKEGPSILRIQQVVRGDSAAYFCASSPTRGPGTEAFFGQGTRLTVV.

This clone was recorded a few times. The rearrangement links TRBV15 to TRBJ1-5, with 7 bases lining up with TRBD1. The CDR3 extends over 15 amino acids. CDR1 is LNHNV and CDR2 is YYDKDF in the germline V gene (reference sequence). V gave up 7 bases and J gave up 6 bases; unmatched junction bases: 12. CDR3 nucleotides: TGTGCCACCATCGCGTACAGGGGTATGAGTCAGCCCCAGCATTTT. Translated: CATIAYRGMSQPQHF.

DNA for the CDR3: TGTGCCAGCACCACCCTTTACCGGCAGGGCACAGATACGCAGTATTTT. It specifies CASTTLYRQGTDTQYF. The chain employs TRBV27 and TRBJ2-3; D remains ambiguous. The CDR3 contains 16 residues. The germline V gene has CDR1 MNHEY and CDR2 SMNVEV (reference sequence). V was trimmed by 7 bases and J by 1 base, leaving 18 bases between them.

The chain recombines TRBV6-6 with TRBJ2-7; perhaps TRBD1 as D (5 bases). This CDR3 is 14 amino acids long. In germline, CDR1 is MNHNY, CDR2 SVGAGI (reference sequence). Deletions cut 3 bases from V and 3 bases from J, with 12 bases between. The CDR3 spells CASSYQGSRYEQYF. DNA of the CDR3: TGTGCCAGCAGTTATCAGGGCTCTCGCTACGAGCAGTACTTC.

The chain combines TRBV15 with TRBJ1-1; unclear D gene. Trimming left V 3 bases short and J 0 bases short, with 8 bases between. Germline V gene data show CDR1 as LNHNV and CDR2 as YYDKDF (reference sequence). The CDR3 extends over 14 amino acids. This CDR3 is CATSRETVNTEAFF. In nucleotides, the CDR3 is TGTGCCACCAGCAGGGAGACGGTGAACACTGAAGCTTTCTTT.

The genes are TRBV5-5 and TRBJ2-5; D is unclear. The tail of the sequence fits TRBJ2-7 better, so the J call may be wrong. The V gene's germline CDR1 is SGHKS and CDR2 YYEKEE (reference sequence). The CDR3 has 14 residues. DNA of the CDR3: TGTGCCAGCAGCTTAGTTGGGGACTCCTACGAGCAGTACTTC. Translated: CASSLVGDSYEQYF.

V usage is TRBV7-3 and J usage is TRBJ2-2; D might be TRBD2 (7 bases). V was shortened by 5 bases and J by 1 base, with 14 bases between the two germline ends. The length of the CDR3 is 16 residues. The V gene's germline CDR1 is SGHTA and CDR2 FQGTGA. In nucleotides, the CDR3 is TGTGCCAGCAGCCCGCTAGGGGGGGGGAACACCGGGGAGCTGTTTTTT. Encoded protein: CASSPLGGGNTGELFF.

The chain recombines TRBV7-9 with TRBJ1-2, with a possible D match to TRBD1 (5 bases). The CDR3 length is 14 residues. Between the trimmed V and J ends, which lost 4 bases and 0 bases, there was a span of 9 bases. In germline, CDR1 is SEHNR, CDR2 FQNEAQ (reference sequence). Here the CDR3 reads CASSSGRANYGYTF. In DNA, the CDR3 is TGTGCCAGCAGCTCAGGCAGGGCTAACTATGGCTACACCTTC.

The chain recombines TRBV6-4 with TRBJ2-2, with 8 bases identical to TRBD2. Per germline, CDR1 MRHNA and CDR2 SNTAGT. Trimming cost V 5 bases and J 4 bases; bases outside gene matches: 0. This CDR3 contains 13 residues. CDR3 sequence (DNA): TGTGCCAGCAGTAGCGGGAGCACCGGGGAGCTGTTTTTT. Translated: CASSSGSTGELFF.

The chain has TRBV27 and TRBJ1-1; no clear D gene. CDR3 length: 14 residues. Germline lookup yields CDR1 MNHEY and CDR2 SMNVEV (reference sequence). The V gene lost 7 bases and the J gene lost 5 bases, with 17 bases spanning the gap. CDR3 nucleotides: TGTGCCAGCACCTGGGAGGGCAGGTGGACTGAAGCTTTCTTT. It translates to CASTWEGRWTEAFF.

The gene calls are TRBV7-9 and TRBJ2-7; 9 positions agree with TRBD2. The CDR3 extends over 15 amino acids. CDR1 and CDR2 (germline): SEHNR, FQNEAQ (reference sequence). The J segment lost 7 bases and the V segment lost 1 base, leaving 8 bases of the junction unmatched. The chain's CDR3 is CASSLEAGGPREQYF. CDR3 coding DNA: TGTGCCAGCAGCTTAGAGGCGGGAGGGCCTCGGGAGCAGTACTTC. The full variable domain, completed using reference TRBV7-9 and TRBJ2-7, is DTGVSQNPRHKITKRGQNVTFRCDPISEHNRLYWYRQTLGQGPEFLTYFQNEAQLEKSRLLSDRFSAERPKGSFSTLEIQRTEQGDSAMYLCASSLEAGGPREQYFGPGTRLTVT.